Given below is one T cell receptor (beta chain) in context. Which antigen it targets is not known. Base qualities are missing; no much larger clone stands one base away. This entry comes from a study of blood T cell repertoires in COVID-19 (dated by TCRdb to the early 2020s). Context from the whole study: Samples from collaborators originated in the United States, Italy and Spain and spanned both the acute and convalescent phases of COVID-19. The material from the prospective study consisted of cDNA or gDNA derived from T cells, B-cell-depleted T cells, or PBMCs. The dataset comprised deeply sampled blood TCRbeta repertoires from subjects exposed to, actively infected with, or recovered from COVID-19. The repertoires were released in a freely available public database intended as a resource for research on the immune response to SARS-CoV-2. Samples were obtained from the ongoing ImmuneRACE study (first 160 participants) and from roughly 1,300 subjects provided by 6 global collaborators. The sample metadata nearly always contained a de-identified subject ID, COVID-19 status, age in years and sex. Where HLA class I and class II types were available, the types were taken from metadata supplied by the sample provider, not from assay-based typing.

TCRbeta CDR3 regions were amplified from genomic DNA by means of the immunoSEQ Assay, a bias-controlled multiplex PCR. The paper's data handling went like this. The number of nucleated cells in each sample was estimated from the amplification of reference gene primers within the assay. To quantify the absolute abundance of each unique TCRbeta CDR3 rearrangement, sequence reads were collapsed and filtered. For each sample, productive Simpson clonality was calculated as the square root of Simpson's diversity index across productive rearrangements. TCRdb mirrors the immuneACCESS table, restricted to in-frame sequences. Some clones are absent from its copies; in checked studies, under half trace to an unresolved V gene, and the reason for the others is unknown. V and J calls plus clone size are reproduced from that table; the DNA served to infer D and trimming. The sample contains tens of thousands of clones, approximately 87% of them found a single time. The ten largest clones add up to roughly 24% of the sample.

Whole blood was collected in K2EDTA tubes by collaborating institutions according to the institutions' own protocols. For TCRbeta analysis, collaborators shipped samples as frozen whole blood, isolated PBMCs, or DNA extracted from either of those sample types. Summary of the overall study and its limitations: Clinical and demographic metadata were provided uncurated, with the amount varying by source and participant.

Counted from cysteine to phenylalanine, this CDR3 has 15 amino acids. The entry retains the CDR3 DNA only, 45 bases that are in frame from base 1. V and J are truncated by 5 bases and 0 bases respectively, leaving an intervening sequence of 9 bases. CDR1 and CDR2 were assigned from the germline V gene (reference sequence) as SGHNT and YYREEE. The sample taken for sequencing was peripheral blood. The rearranged chain carries TRBV5-4 and TRBJ1-6; the D gene is not confidently resolved. The sequence derives from a human donor with active COVID-19. The donor label of this sample is uncertain. The nucleotide sequence is given as TGTGCCAGCAGGACGGGAAGCTCCTATAATTCACCCCTCCACTTT. It specifies CASRTGSSYNSPLHF.